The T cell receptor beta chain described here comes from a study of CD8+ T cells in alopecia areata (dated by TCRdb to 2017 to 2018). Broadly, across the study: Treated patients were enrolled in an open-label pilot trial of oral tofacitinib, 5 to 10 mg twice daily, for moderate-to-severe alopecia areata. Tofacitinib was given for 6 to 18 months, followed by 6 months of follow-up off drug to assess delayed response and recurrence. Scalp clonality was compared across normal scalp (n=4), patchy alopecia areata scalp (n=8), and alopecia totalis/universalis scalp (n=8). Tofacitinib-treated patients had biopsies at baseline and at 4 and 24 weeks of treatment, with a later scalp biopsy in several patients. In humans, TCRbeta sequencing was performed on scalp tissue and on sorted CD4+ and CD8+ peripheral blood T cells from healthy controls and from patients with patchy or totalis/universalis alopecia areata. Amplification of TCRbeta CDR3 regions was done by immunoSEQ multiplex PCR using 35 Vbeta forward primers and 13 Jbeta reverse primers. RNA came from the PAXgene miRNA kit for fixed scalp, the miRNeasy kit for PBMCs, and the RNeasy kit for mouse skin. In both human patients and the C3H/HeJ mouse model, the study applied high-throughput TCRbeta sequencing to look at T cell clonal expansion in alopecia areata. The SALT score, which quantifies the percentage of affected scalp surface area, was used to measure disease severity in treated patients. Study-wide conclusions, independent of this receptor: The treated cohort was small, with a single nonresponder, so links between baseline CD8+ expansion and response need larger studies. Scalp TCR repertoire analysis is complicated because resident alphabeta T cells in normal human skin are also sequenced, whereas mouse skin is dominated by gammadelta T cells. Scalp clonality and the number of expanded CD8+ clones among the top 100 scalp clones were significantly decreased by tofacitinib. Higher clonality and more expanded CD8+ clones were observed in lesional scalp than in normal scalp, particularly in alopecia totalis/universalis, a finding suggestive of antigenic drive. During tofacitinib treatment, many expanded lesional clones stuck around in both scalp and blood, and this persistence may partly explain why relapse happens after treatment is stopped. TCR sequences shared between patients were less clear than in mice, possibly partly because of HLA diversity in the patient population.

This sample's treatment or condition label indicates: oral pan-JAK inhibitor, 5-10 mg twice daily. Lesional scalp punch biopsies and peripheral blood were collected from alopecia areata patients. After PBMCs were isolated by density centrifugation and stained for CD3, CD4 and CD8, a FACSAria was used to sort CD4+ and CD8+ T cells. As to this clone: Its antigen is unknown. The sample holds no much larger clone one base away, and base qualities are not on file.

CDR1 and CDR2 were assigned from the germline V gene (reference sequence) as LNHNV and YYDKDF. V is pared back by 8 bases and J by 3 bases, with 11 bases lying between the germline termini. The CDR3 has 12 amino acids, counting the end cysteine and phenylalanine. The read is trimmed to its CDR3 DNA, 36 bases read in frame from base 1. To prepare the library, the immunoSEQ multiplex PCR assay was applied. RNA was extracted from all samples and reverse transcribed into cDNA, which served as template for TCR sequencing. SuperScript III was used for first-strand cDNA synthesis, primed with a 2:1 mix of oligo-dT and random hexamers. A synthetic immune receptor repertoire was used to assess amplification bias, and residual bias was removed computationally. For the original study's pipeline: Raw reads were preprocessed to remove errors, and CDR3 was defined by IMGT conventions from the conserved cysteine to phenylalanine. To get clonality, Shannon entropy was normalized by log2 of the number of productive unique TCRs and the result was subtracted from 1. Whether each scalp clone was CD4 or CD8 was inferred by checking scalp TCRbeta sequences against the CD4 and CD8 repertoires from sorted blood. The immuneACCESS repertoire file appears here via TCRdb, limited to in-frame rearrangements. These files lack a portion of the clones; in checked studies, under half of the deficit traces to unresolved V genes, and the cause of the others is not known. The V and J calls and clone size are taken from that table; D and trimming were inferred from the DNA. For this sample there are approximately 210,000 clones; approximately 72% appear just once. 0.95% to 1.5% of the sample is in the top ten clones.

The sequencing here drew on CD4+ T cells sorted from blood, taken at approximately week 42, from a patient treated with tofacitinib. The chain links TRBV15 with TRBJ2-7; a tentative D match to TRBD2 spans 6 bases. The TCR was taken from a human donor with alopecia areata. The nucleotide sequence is TGTGCCACCGGGGACTTCTTCTACGAGCAGTACTTC. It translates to CATGDFFYEQYF.